This TCR beta chain was documented in a study of patients and donors after allogeneic stem cell transplantation. TCRdb reanalysed the RT-PCR reads using MiXCR and keeps one entry per CDR3 protein. Among about 96,000 distinct CDR3 sequences listed, around 49% were seen once. V was shortened by 2 bases and J by 13 bases, with 15 bases between the two germline ends. The CDR3 length is 14 residues. Germline CDR1 is SGHVS and CDR2 is FNYEAQ. This clonotype was seen a handful of times. The specimen sequenced was blood, either unsorted or a sorted T cell fraction (not recorded which). The chain recombines TRBV7-6 with TRBJ1-6; D remains unclear. The sequence was collected from a human donor who was either an allogeneic HSCT recipient or a stem cell or donor lymphocyte infusion donor (not recorded which). It is not recorded whose cells these are; they may come from a transplant donor. This chain's CDR3 is CASSLNDRIEPLHF. As DNA, the CDR3 is TGTGCCAGCAGCTTAAACGATAGAATTGAGCCCCTCCACTTT. Using reference TRBV7-6 and TRBJ1-6 for the parts outside the CDR3, the full variable domain is GAGVSQSPRYKVTKRGQDVALRCDPISGHVSLYWYRQALGQGPEFLTYFNYEAQQDKSGLPNDRFSAERPEGSISTLTIQRTEQRDSAMYRCASSLNDRIEPLHFGNGTRLTVT.